Listed here are 6 T cell receptor beta chains from one sample, sequenced in a study of cytomegalovirus exposure and HLA in healthy donors. The PCR contained 60 Vbeta and 13 Jbeta primers. Assay: immunoSEQ multiplex PCR; the TCRdb copy retains only in-frame clones and omits some. The sample carries about 190,000 clones, 86% recorded once. Material for sequencing was PBMCs. The receptors shown here come from a woman in her 30s in good health and CMV-seronegative.

This chain connects TRBV2 to TRBJ2-7, with 14 bases aligning to TRBD2. CDR3 size: 14 residues. Trimming removed 8 bases from V and 7 bases from J; junction bases left unmatched: 7. CDR1 SNHLY and CDR2 FYNNEI come from the germline V gene. The CDR3 DNA reads as TGTGCCAGCCTGGGACTAGCGGGAGCTGGGGAGCAGTACTTC. Translating it yields CASLGLAGAGEQYF. The full variable domain, its missing parts supplied by reference TRBV2 and TRBJ2-7, is EPEVTQTPSHQVTQMGQEVILRCVPISNHLYFYWYRQILGQKVEFLVSFYNNEISEKSEIFDDQFSVERPDGSNFTLKIRSTKLEDSAMYFCASLGLAGAGEQYFGPGTRLTVT.

The chain links TRBV4-2 to TRBJ2-7; D gene unclear. In germline, CDR1 is LGHNA, CDR2 YNFKEQ. There are 16 residues in the CDR3. The germline V and J ends were trimmed by 3 bases and 3 bases, with 18 bases remaining between them. The CDR3 loop reads CASSQTSRQSHYEQYF. CDR3 DNA sequence: TGTGCCAGCAGCCAGACGTCGCGGCAGTCCCACTACGAGCAGTACTTC.

The chain is built from TRBV7-9 and TRBJ1-3; TRBD1 might be the D (6 bases). Looked up from germline, CDR1 is SEHNR and CDR2 is FQNEAQ (reference sequence). Trimming cost V 2 bases and J 8 bases, with 13 bases left between them. The CDR3 extends over 14 amino acids. The CDR3 sequence is CASSLRRTEDTIYF. CDR3 nucleotide sequence: TGTGCCAGCAGCTTACGACGGACAGAAGACACCATATATTTT.

The chain combines TRBV5-4 with TRBJ2-3; 9 positions match TRBD2. Germline V lookup: CDR1 SGHNT, CDR2 YYREEE (reference sequence). The CDR3 length is 16 residues. Unmatched junction bases numbered 5, after V lost 1 base and J lost 2 bases. DNA for the CDR3: TGTGCCAGCAGCTTGAGGCTAGCGGGGTCCACAGATACGCAGTATTTT. Protein: CASSLRLAGSTDTQYF.

The V and J genes are TRBV9 and TRBJ2-1; TRBD2 is a possible D gene (6 bases). The germline V gene encodes CDR1 SGDLS and CDR2 YYNGEE. This CDR3 has 14 amino acids. The V and J ends lost 0 bases and 6 bases respectively, with 10 bases between them. CDR3 DNA: TGTGCCAGCAGCGTAGTGATCGGGGGCAATGAGCAGTTCTTC. Translation: CASSVVIGGNEQFF.

The V call is TRBV6-5, the J call TRBJ1-4; the D is unclear. The germline V gene has CDR1 MNHEY and CDR2 SVGAGI. The V end was cut by 9 bases, the J end by 0 bases, with 11 bases between. The CDR3 is 14 residues long. The CDR3 is CASTDGATNEKLFF. The CDR3 DNA reads as TGTGCCAGTACAGACGGTGCAACTAATGAAAAACTGTTTTTT.